Below, 8 T cell receptor beta chains from the same sample are listed, as sequenced in a study of blood T cell repertoires in COVID-19. The method was immunoSEQ multiplex PCR; TCRdb's version includes in-frame clones alone and lacks a portion of them. The sample lists more than 200,000 clones, about 87% occurring once. Specimen: peripheral blood. The receptors here all came from a woman younger than 45 with COVID-19, enrolled during active disease.

V is TRBV11-1 and J is TRBJ2-2; 7 positions agree with TRBD1. With 5 bases clipped from V and 0 bases from J, the junction kept 3 bases outside the gene matches. Per germline, CDR1 SGHAT and CDR2 FQDESV (reference sequence). The CDR3 is made up of 15 amino acids. CDR3: CASSGRGTNTGELFF. The CDR3 bases are TGTGCCAGCAGCGGCAGGGGGACGAACACCGGGGAGCTGTTTTTT.

The CDR3 region has the DNA TGTGCCTGGAAGGTCGGGACAGGGGGCACCTATGGCTACACCTTC. Translation gives CAWKVGTGGTYGYTF. The V call is TRBV30, the J call TRBJ1-2; 12 nucleotides line up with TRBD1. V shed 4 bases, J shed 4 bases, and the junction held 7 bases outside the gene matches. Germline CDR1 is GTSNPN and CDR2 is SVGIG (reference sequence). This CDR3 is 15 amino acids long.

This clone was recorded only once. The gene calls are TRBV18 and TRBJ1-1, with 7 nucleotides matching TRBD1. The junction had 2 bases not matched to a gene; V was cut back by 1 base and J by 0 bases. CDR3 length equals 15 residues. The germline V gene encodes CDR1 KGHSH and CDR2 LQKENI. The CDR3 coding sequence is TGTGCCAGCTCACCACAGGGACAGATGAACACTGAAGCTTTCTTT. It yields the protein CASSPQGQMNTEAFF.

The chain uses TRBV10-2 and TRBJ2-2; no clear D gene. This CDR3 spans 15 amino acids. Trimming removed 0 bases at V and 3 bases at J, with 8 bases between. Germline CDR1 reads WSHSY; CDR2 reads SAAADI. DNA of the CDR3: TGCGCCAGCAGTGAGTCGACTCGGTACACCGGGGAGCTGTTTTTT. Its translation: CASSESTRYTGELFF.

The sample holds one count of this clone. CDR3 amino acids: CASSLRPGTSGEQYF. CDR3 coding DNA: TGTGCCAGCAGCCTCCGACCCGGGACTAGCGGCGAGCAGTACTTC. This chain uses TRBV3-1 (or the pseudogene TRBV3-2) with TRBJ2-7, with TRBD2 identical over 11 bases. V was clipped by 4 bases and J by 6 bases; unmatched bases: 8. Per the germline V gene, CDR1 is LGHDT and CDR2 is YNNKEL (reference sequence). The CDR3 has 15 residues.

The V gene is TRBV4-1, the J gene TRBJ2-1, with a possible D match to TRBD1 (7 bases). Germline V gene data show CDR1 as MGHRA and CDR2 as YSYEKL. Trimming cost V 4 bases and J 6 bases, with 22 bases left between them. The CDR3 length is 17 residues. CDR3 loop: CASSLQRGPGRRNEQFF. The CDR3 DNA sequence: TGCGCCAGCAGCCTCCAAAGGGGGCCAGGGAGGCGCAATGAGCAGTTCTTC.

The CDR3 coding sequence is TGTGCCAGCAGTGACACCCCAGGGGTGGAAACTGAAGCTTTCTTT. Amino acid sequence: CASSDTPGVETEAFF. The rearrangement uses TRBV6-1 and TRBJ1-1, with D perhaps TRBD1 (6 bases). Looked up from germline, CDR1 is MNHNS and CDR2 is SASEGT. V lost 3 bases and J lost 5, with 16 bases in between. The CDR3 extends over 15 amino acids.

The CDR3 region is CATSPGLDNNEQFF. The CDR3 DNA is TGTGCCACCAGCCCGGGACTGGACAACAATGAGCAGTTCTTC. The rearrangement joins TRBV15 to TRBJ2-1, with D possibly TRBD2 on 6 matching bases. V lost 5 bases to trimming and J lost 5 bases, with 13 bases between them. CDR1 is LNHNV and CDR2 is YYDKDF in the germline V gene (reference sequence). The CDR3 has 14 amino acids.